The 19 T cell receptor beta chains given below trace back to one sample, sequenced in a study of OX40 agonist ivuxolimab in advanced cancers. Profiling relied on immunoSEQ multiplex PCR, and the TCRdb table lists in-frame clones only, not all of them. Among tens of thousands of clones listed, roughly 89% were seen once. Sample: CD4+ or CD8+ T cells sorted from blood, taken in a trial of the OX40 agonist ivuxolimab. Receptors were obtained from an adult with an advanced solid tumor such as melanoma, head and neck, liver or kidney cancer.

The chain combines TRBV28 with TRBJ2-2; TRBD2 is a possible D gene (6 bases). The CDR3 loop spans 13 amino acids. Trimming stripped 8 bases from V and 8 bases from J, with 15 bases between. Germline V CDR1 and CDR2: MDHEN, SYDVKM. In DNA, the CDR3 is TGTGCCAGCGGGCTGGGCGGGGCAGGGGAGCTGTTTTTT. It translates to CASGLGGAGELFF.

The chain couples TRBV5-1 to TRBJ2-1; the match to TRBD2 covers 8 bases. This CDR3 contains 14 residues. Germline V gene sequence: CDR1 SGHRS, CDR2 YFSETQ. Trimming at V came to 9 bases and at J to 2 bases, leaving 7 bases not matched to a gene. CDR3 amino acids: CATSAGGTYNEQFF. The CDR3 DNA is TGCGCCACCTCCGCGGGGGGCACCTACAATGAGCAGTTCTTC.

The chain employs TRBV5-1 and TRBJ2-2, with D uncertain. V shed 0 bases and J shed 6 bases, with 15 bases lying between them. Germline assignment: CDR1 SGHRS and CDR2 YFSETQ. CDR3 length: 16 residues. CDR3 bases: TGCGCCAGCAGCTTGGACTCTTCTCCCACGGCCGGGGAGCTGTTTTTT. It codes for CASSLDSSPTAGELFF.

The rearrangement links TRBV4-3 to TRBJ2-2; 11 bases are shared with TRBD2. The V and J ends lost 0 bases and 4 bases, in that order; junction bases with no gene match: 4. CDR1 and CDR2 from the germline V gene are LGHNA and YSLEER. The CDR3 length is 17 residues. The CDR3 region is CASSQDLAGGVTGELFF. The CDR3 DNA reads as TGCGCCAGCAGCCAAGACCTAGCGGGAGGAGTCACCGGGGAGCTGTTTTTT.

V gene TRBV30 combines with J gene TRBJ2-1; TRBD2 matches 11 bases. The CDR3 spans 17 residues. The V gene end was trimmed by 2 bases and the J gene end by 9 bases; junction bases not matched to a gene: 15. In germline, CDR1 is GTSNPN, CDR2 SVGIG (reference sequence). The CDR3 DNA reads TGTGCCTGGAGTAAGCTAGCGGGAGGCCCCCGGGATAGTGAGCAGTTCTTC. This translates into CAWSKLAGGPRDSEQFF. Full variable domain (outside the CDR3, taken from reference TRBV30 and TRBJ2-1): SQTIHQWPATLVQPVGSPLSLECTVEGTSNPNLYWYRQAAGRGLQLLFYSVGIGQISSEVPQNLSASRPQDRQFILSSKKLLLSDSGFYLCAWSKLAGGPRDSEQFFGPGTRLTVL.

The rearrangement joins TRBV29-1 to TRBJ1-2; D may be TRBD1 (6 bases). This CDR3 has 12 amino acids. With 4 bases removed from V and 5 bases from J, the gap between germline ends came to 11 bases. Germline values: CDR1 SQVTM, CDR2 ANQGSEA. DNA for the CDR3: TGCAGCGTTGGAGAGGGGGAGTATGGCTACACCTTC. Protein product: CSVGEGEYGYTF. The entire variable domain, with the rest obtained from reference TRBV29-1 and TRBJ1-2, is as follows: SAVISQKPSRDICQRGTSLTIQCQVDSQVTMMFWYRQQPGQSLTLIATANQGSEATYESGFVIDKFPISRPNLTFSTLTVSNMSPEDSSIYLCSVGEGEYGYTFGSGTRLTVV.

This clone has only one observation. This chain uses TRBV2 with TRBJ2-5; weak D call: TRBD1 (6 bases). Germline V gene sequence: CDR1 SNHLY, CDR2 FYNNEI. CDR3 size: 16 residues. V was shortened by 1 base and J by 1 base, with 13 bases between the two germline ends. Written as DNA, the CDR3 is TGTGCCAGCAGTGAAGGGCCATGGACAGCCCAAGAGACCCAGTACTTC. This translates into CASSEGPWTAQETQYF.

This rearrangement joins TRBV18 to TRBJ2-1; 14 bases are a match to TRBD2. The trim removed 4 bases at V and 1 base at J, leaving 6 bases unmatched. Germline loops: CDR1 KGHSH, CDR2 LQKENI. This CDR3 is built from 18 residues. CDR3 in amino acids: CASSRTSGRLVSYNEQFF. The CDR3 nucleotides are TGTGCCAGCTCACGGACTAGCGGGAGGCTTGTGTCCTACAATGAGCAGTTCTTC.

This chain joins TRBV30 and TRBJ1-3; D might be TRBD1 (6 bases). This CDR3 has 17 residues. V dropped 3 bases and J dropped 1 base, with 19 bases sitting between them. The germline V gene encodes CDR1 GTSNPN and CDR2 SVGIG (reference sequence). CDR3 sequence reads: CAWRSHGTPTSGNTIYF. CDR3 sequence (DNA): TGTGCCTGGAGATCTCACGGGACACCGACGTCTGGAAACACCATATATTTT.

V is TRBV28 and J is TRBJ1-4; D is unclear. V was trimmed by 6 bases and J by 6 bases, leaving 8 bases between them. Germline V CDR1 and CDR2: MDHEN, SYDVKM. This CDR3 is built from 12 residues. The CDR3 sequence is CASSGSDEKLFF. The CDR3 nucleotides are TGTGCCAGCAGCGGCTCAGATGAAAAACTGTTTTTT. Full variable domain (outside the CDR3, taken from reference TRBV28 and TRBJ1-4): DVKVTQSSRYLVKRTGEKVFLECVQDMDHENMFWYRQDPGLGLRLIYFSYDVKMKEKGDIPEGYSVSREKKERFSLILESASTNQTSMYLCASSGSDEKLFFGSGTQLSVL.

The chain joins TRBV5-1 to TRBJ2-7; D is unclear. Trimming removed 3 bases from V and 2 bases from J, with 15 bases in between. There are 15 residues in the CDR3. Germline assignment: CDR1 SGHRS and CDR2 YFSETQ. The DNA for the CDR3 is TGCGCCAGCAGCTACCTGGACGGTTCTGCCTACGAGCAGTACTTC. Protein sequence: CASSYLDGSAYEQYF.

The V and J genes are TRBV7-2 and TRBJ2-1; D call uncertain. The ends were cut back, 0 bases at V and 0 bases at J, with 9 bases in the middle. Germline assignment: CDR1 SGHTA and CDR2 FQGNSA. The CDR3 is made up of 16 amino acids. DNA of the CDR3: TGTGCCAGCAGCTTAGCATTCGAGAGCTCCTACAATGAGCAGTTCTTC. This encodes CASSLAFESSYNEQFF.

The chain combines TRBV30 with TRBJ1-2; 7 bases agree with TRBD1. Germline trimming cut 3 bases from V and 2 bases from J; bases unmatched to any gene: 15. This CDR3 region has 17 residues. Germline CDR1 reads GTSNPN; CDR2 reads SVGIG (reference sequence). The CDR3, as DNA: TGTGCCTGGAGAGCGTTGGGACAGACACACTGGAACTATGGCTACACCTTC. It codes for CAWRALGQTHWNYGYTF.

A single count supports this clone. J is TRBJ2-7 and V is TRBV11-2, with D possibly being TRBD2 (5 bases). V lost 5 bases and J 2 bases, leaving 16 bases between the germline ends. Looked up from germline, CDR1 is SGHAT and CDR2 is FQNNGV. The CDR3 runs to 15 residues. The CDR3 sequence: CASSPGGGRTYEQYF. CDR3 bases: TGTGCCAGCAGCCCCGGAGGCGGCAGGACCTACGAGCAGTACTTC. The complete variable domain, with remaining parts taken from reference TRBV11-2 and TRBJ2-7, reads EAGVAQSPRYKIIEKRQSVAFWCNPISGHATLYWYQQILGQGPKLLIQFQNNGVVDDSQLPKDRFSAERLKGVDSTLKIQPAKLEDSAVYLCASSPGGGRTYEQYFGPGTRLTVT.

The gene calls are TRBV28 and TRBJ2-5, with D perhaps TRBD2 (5 bases). Trimming took off 5 bases at V and 2 bases at J, with 18 bases between the two ends. The CDR3 is 16 amino acids. Germline V CDR1 and CDR2: MDHEN, SYDVKM. The CDR3 region has the DNA TGTGCCAGCAGTCACCTGAGGACGGGATCACAAGAGACCCAGTACTTC. It codes for CASSHLRTGSQETQYF.

The CDR3 DNA follows: TGTGCCAGCAGCCCTGGACAGGGGGCCTCTGAAGCTTTCTTT. As protein: CASSPGQGASEAFF. The chain has TRBV7-6 and TRBJ1-1; 11 nucleotides align to TRBD1. Germline CDR1 reads SGHVS; CDR2 reads FNYEAQ. The CDR3 is 14 amino acids. J gave up 6 bases and V 5 bases, and 5 bases lay outside the gene matches.

The chain carries TRBV14 and TRBJ1-2, with D unclear. V shed 1 base and J shed 4 bases, with 10 bases lying between them. CDR1 is SGHDN, CDR2 FVKESK, per germline. CDR3 length: 14 amino acids. The CDR3 is CASSQGLGPYGYTF. Here the CDR3 DNA reads TGTGCCAGCAGCCAAGGACTCGGCCCCTATGGCTACACCTTC.

This rearrangement joins TRBV19 to TRBJ2-1; a weak D match, TRBD1 (6 bases). Germline CDR1 LNHDA, CDR2 SQIVND (reference sequence). The V and J ends lost 7 bases and 8 bases respectively, with 18 bases between them. The CDR3 spans 14 residues. The CDR3 coding sequence is TGTGCCAGTACCAGGGGTTCTAGTCTCGATGAGCAGTTCTTC. This codes for CASTRGSSLDEQFF.

V is TRBV19 and J is TRBJ2-5, with 9 bases matching TRBD1. V shed 5 bases and J 3 bases; nucleotides not matched to a gene: 4. Germline CDR1 and CDR2: LNHDA and SQIVND (reference sequence). The CDR3 loop spans 14 amino acids. Here the CDR3 DNA reads TGTGCCAGTAGTGCCTGGGACAGGGAAGAGACCCAGTACTTC. It translates to CASSAWDREETQYF.